This TCR beta chain was captured in a study of cytomegalovirus exposure and HLA in healthy donors. Unrecorded immune exposure was likely among donors, who were nominally healthy when sampled. Study-level results: As a later analysis revealed, the rate of TCR association differed by HLA locus, with DRB1 most and HLA-C fewest. Researchers counted around 160 TCR beta chains as cytomegalovirus-associated.

This PCR relied on a set of 60 Vbeta primers and 13 Jbeta primers. The repertoire was sequenced with immunoSEQ multiplex PCR; TCRdb's copy has only in-frame clones and lacks some. The sample carries about 130,000 clones, around three quarters recorded once. CDR1 is SGHVS, CDR2 FQNEAQ, per germline. CDR3 length: 19 amino acids. With 5 bases clipped from V and 9 bases from J, the junction kept 21 bases outside the gene matches. With respect to this clone: Its antigen is currently unknown.

The gene calls are TRBV7-8 and TRBJ2-1, with 11 bases aligning to TRBD2. The sequence was collected from an older woman in good health and CMV-seropositive. Sequencing was performed on PBMCs. The CDR3 reads CASSASPLSSGGLSGEQFF. As DNA, the CDR3 is TGTGCCAGCAGCGCGAGCCCACTTTCTAGCGGGGGGCTTTCAGGTGAGCAGTTCTTC.